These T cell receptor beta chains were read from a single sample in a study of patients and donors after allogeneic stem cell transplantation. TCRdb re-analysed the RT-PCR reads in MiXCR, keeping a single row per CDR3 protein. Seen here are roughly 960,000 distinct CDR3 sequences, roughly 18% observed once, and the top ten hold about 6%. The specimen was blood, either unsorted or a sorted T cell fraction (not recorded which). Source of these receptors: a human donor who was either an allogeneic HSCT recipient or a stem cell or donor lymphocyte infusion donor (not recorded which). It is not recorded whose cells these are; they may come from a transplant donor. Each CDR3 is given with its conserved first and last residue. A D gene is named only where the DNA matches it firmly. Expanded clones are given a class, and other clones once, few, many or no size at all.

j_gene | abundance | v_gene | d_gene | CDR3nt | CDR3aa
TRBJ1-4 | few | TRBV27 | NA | TGTGCCAGCAGTTCGAACAGGGTAGTCGGAAAACTGTTTTTT | CASSSNRVVGKLFF
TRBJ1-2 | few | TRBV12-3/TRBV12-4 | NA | TGTGCCAGCACCGGCCAGGGAAGGGCTGGCTACACCTTC | CASTGQGRAGYTF
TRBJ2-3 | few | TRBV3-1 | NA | TGTGCCAGCAGCCAAGCGGCAGGTAGAAGCACAGATACGCAGTATTTT | CASSQAAGRSTDTQYF
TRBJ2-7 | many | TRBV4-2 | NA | TGTGCCAGCAGCCAAGATTCCGGCGAACTGCCGACCTTC | CASSQDSGELPTF
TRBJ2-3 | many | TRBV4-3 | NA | TGCGCCAGCAGCCAAGACCGACGGGGCACAGATACGCAGTATTTT | CASSQDRRGTDTQYF
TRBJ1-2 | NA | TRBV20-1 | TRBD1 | TGCAGTGCCCCGGACAGGTCTGAGCCCGTTTATGGCTACACCTTC | CSAPDRSEPVYGYTF
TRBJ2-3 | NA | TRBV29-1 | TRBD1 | TGCAGCGTGCTGACAGGGAACACAGATACGCAGTATTTT | CSVLTGNTDTQYF
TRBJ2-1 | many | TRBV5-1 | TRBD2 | TGCGCCAGCAGCTCTACTAGCGGGGGGGCTCAGGCTGAGCAGTTCTTC | CASSSTSGGAQAEQFF
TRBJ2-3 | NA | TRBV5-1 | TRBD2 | TGCGCCAGCAGCTTAACGATACTAGCGGGAGGGCTTGATACGCAGTATTTT | CASSLTILAGGLDTQYF
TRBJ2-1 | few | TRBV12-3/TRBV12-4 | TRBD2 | TGTGCCAGCAGGGGGACTAGCGGGGGGCTCTACAATGAGCAGTTCTTC | CASRGTSGGLYNEQFF
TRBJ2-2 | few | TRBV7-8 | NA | TGTGCCAGCAGCTTGCCCCCGGGACTCCGTTCGGGGGAGCTGTTTTTT | CASSLPPGLRSGELFF
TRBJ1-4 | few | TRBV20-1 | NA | TGCAGTGCTTTACAGGGCCCGGGGGAAAAACTGTTTTTT | CSALQGPGEKLFF
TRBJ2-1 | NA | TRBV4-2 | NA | TGTGCCAGCAGCCAAACCGGGGGCGGGCAGGATGAGCAGTTCTTC | CASSQTGGGQDEQFF
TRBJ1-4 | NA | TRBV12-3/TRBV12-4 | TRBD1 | TGTGCCAGCAGCCTCGAAACGACAGGGGACGCAACTAATGAAAAACTGTTTTTT | CASSLETTGDATNEKLFF
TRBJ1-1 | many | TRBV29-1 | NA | TGCAGCTCAGAGGGGCCAGGGACATACACTGAAGCTTTCTTT | CSSEGPGTYTEAFF
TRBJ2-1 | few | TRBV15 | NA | TGTGCCACCAGCAGAGATTTGAGGAGACAGATCTACAATGAGCAGTTCTTC | CATSRDLRRQIYNEQFF
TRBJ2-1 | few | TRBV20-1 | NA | TGCAGTGCTAGACCACAATCCCGGACCTTAGTCAATGAGCAGTTCTTC | CSARPQSRTLVNEQFF
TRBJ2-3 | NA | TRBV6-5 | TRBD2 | TGTGCCAGCAGTTACTCGATGGTCGGACTAGCGTACACAGATACGCAGTATTTT | CASSYSMVGLAYTDTQYF
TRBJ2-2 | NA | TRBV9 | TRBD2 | TGTGCCAGCAGCCCTCACCCAATAGCGGGAGGCTCCGGGGAGCTGTTTTTT | CASSPHPIAGGSGELFF
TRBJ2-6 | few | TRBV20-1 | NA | TGCAGTGCTACCCGACAGAACGGAGGGGCCAACGTCCTGACTTTC | CSATRQNGGANVLTF
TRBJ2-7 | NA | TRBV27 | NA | TGTGCCAGCAGTCCACCCACCCCGACAGGCGCCTACGAGCAGTACTTC | CASSPPTPTGAYEQYF
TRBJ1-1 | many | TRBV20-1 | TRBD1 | TGCAGTCCACGACAGGGGGTGTACACTGAAGCTTTCTTT | CSPRQGVYTEAFF
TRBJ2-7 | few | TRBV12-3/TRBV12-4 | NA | TGTGCCAGCAGTTCCCACACCCGGGAGCAGTACTTC | CASSSHTREQYF
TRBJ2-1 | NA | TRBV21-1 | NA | TGTGCCAGCAGCAAAGGGGGGACCTGGGGGGACAATGAGCAGTTCTTC | CASSKGGTWGDNEQFF
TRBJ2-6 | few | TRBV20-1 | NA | TGCAGTGCTAGAGCTACAGGTACCTCTGGGGCCAACGTCCTGACTTTC | CSARATGTSGANVLTF
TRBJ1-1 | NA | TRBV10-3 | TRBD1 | TGTGCCATCAGATACAGGGGAGGCGACACTGAAGCTTTCTTT | CAIRYRGGDTEAFF
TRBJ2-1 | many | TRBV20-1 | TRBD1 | TGCAGTGCCGAGGACAGGGCCCACAATGAGCAGTTCTTC | CSAEDRAHNEQFF
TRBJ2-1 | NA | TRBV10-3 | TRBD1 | TGTGCCATCAGGGGGGGACAGGGGGAGATCAATGAGCAGTTCTTC | CAIRGGQGEINEQFF
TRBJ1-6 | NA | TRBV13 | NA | TGTGCCAGCAGCTTAGAGGCTGGGGCGGATTCACCCCTCCACTTT | CASSLEAGADSPLHF
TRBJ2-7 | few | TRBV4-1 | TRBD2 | TGCGCCAGCAGCCAAGATTTGACTAGCGGGTCCCTCTACGAGCAGTACTTC | CASSQDLTSGSLYEQYF
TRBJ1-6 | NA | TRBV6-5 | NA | TGTGCCAGCAGTTCATCCACGAAGGGGGGGAATTCACCCCTCCACTTT | CASSSSTKGGNSPLHF
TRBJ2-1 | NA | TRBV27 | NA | TGTGCCAGCATGCGAGTGGATAGCTCCTACAATGAGCAGTTCTTC | CASMRVDSSYNEQFF
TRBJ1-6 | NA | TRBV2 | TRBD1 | TGTGCCAGCAGCCAACAGGGGTCGGGAAATTCACCCCTCCACTTT | CASSQQGSGNSPLHF
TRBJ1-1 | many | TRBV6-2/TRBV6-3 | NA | TGTGCCAGCAGTTACCCAGTGAAGAACACTGAAGCTTTCTTT | CASSYPVKNTEAFF
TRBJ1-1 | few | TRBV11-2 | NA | TGTGCCAGCAGCTTAGCTGGCAGCCTCATGAACACTGAAGCTTTCTTT | CASSLAGSLMNTEAFF
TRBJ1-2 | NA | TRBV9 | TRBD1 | TGTGCCAGCAGCATAGCACAGGGGGCCGACTATGGCTACACCTTC | CASSIAQGADYGYTF
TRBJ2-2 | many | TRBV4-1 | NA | TGCGCCAGCAGCCAGGCTACAGGGCCCGGGGAGCTGTTTTTT | CASSQATGPGELFF
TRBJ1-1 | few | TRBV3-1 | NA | TGTGCCAGCAGCCAAGTAGGGGTAGGTGAAGCTTTCTTT | CASSQVGVGEAFF
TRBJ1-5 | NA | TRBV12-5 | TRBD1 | TGTGCTAGTGGCACAGGGGGAGGTGGCAATCAGCCCCAGCATTTT | CASGTGGGGNQPQHF
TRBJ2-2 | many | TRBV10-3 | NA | TGTGCCATCAGGGAGGCCGGGGAGCTGTTTTTT | CAIREAGELFF
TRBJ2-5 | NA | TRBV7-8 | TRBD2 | TGTGCCAGCAGCCCTAGCGGGGGGTACCAAGAGACCCAGTACTTC | CASSPSGGYQETQYF
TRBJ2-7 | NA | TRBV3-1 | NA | TGTGCCAGCAGCCCCGGCAAGGGTAGATACGAGCAGTACTTC | CASSPGKGRYEQYF
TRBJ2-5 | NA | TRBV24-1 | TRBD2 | TGTGCCACCAGTGAGATAGCGGGAGGGCGGGAGACCCAGTACTTC | CATSEIAGGRETQYF
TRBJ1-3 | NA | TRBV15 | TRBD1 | TGTGCCACCAGCGCCCGGACAGGGGCCAGCTCTGGAAACACCATATATTTT | CATSARTGASSGNTIYF
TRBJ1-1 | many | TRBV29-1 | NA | TGCAGCGTTGAAGGGGCAGCCATGAACACTGAAGCTTTCTTT | CSVEGAAMNTEAFF
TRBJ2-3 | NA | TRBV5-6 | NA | TGTGCCAGCAGCCGTCAAAAAGATACGCAGTATTTT | CASSRQKDTQYF
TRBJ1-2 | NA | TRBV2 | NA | TGTGCCAGCAGTGAAGATGACGTGGATGGCTACACCTTC | CASSEDDVDGYTF
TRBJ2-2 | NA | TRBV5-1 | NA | TGCGCCAGCAGCTTACAGGGAACGGACGGGGAGCTGTTTTTT | CASSLQGTDGELFF
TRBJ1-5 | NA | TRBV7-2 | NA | TGTGCCAGCAGCTTTCCCGGGCGGCCCAATCAGCCCCAGCATTTT | CASSFPGRPNQPQHF
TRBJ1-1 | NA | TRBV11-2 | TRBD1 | TGTGCCAGCAGCTTTCTCGACAGGGGGCAGGCGGAAGCTTTCTTT | CASSFLDRGQAEAFF
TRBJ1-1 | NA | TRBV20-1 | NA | TGCAGTGCCCCGCTGAACACTGAAGCTTTCTTT | CSAPLNTEAFF
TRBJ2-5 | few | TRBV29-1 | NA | TGCAGCGTTGAGATTTCTCGAGGGAAAGGGGGAGAGACCCAGTACTTC | CSVEISRGKGGETQYF
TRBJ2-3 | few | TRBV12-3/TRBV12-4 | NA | TGTGCCAGCAGGTTCGGGCGGGACAGAGAAACAGATACGCAGTATTTT | CASRFGRDRETDTQYF
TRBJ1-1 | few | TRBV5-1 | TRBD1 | TGCGCCAGCAGCTCAACAGGGGGGGCTGAAGCTTTCTTT | CASSSTGGAEAFF
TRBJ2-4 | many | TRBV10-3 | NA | TGTGCCATCAGTGACGAGGGGGCCAAAAACATTCAGTACTTC | CAISDEGAKNIQYF